Listed here is a single T cell receptor beta chain. Looked up from germline, CDR1 is SEHNR and CDR2 is FQNEAQ (reference sequence). V was shortened by 3 bases and J by 1 base, with 6 bases between the two germline ends. The CDR3 runs to 13 residues. This entry is derived from a study of blood T cell repertoires in COVID-19. In the original workflow: Scientists estimated how many nucleated cells there were by amplifying reference gene primers. Some clones are missing from TCRdb's copy, which holds only in-frame ones; the method was immunoSEQ multiplex PCR. V and J calls and clone size are those listed in that table; D and trimming were worked out from the DNA. This table has nearly 25,000 clones, 60% to 75% appearing once.

The TCR was taken from a man aged 45-60 years with COVID-19, enrolled during active disease. The gene calls are TRBV7-9 and TRBJ1-1; D is undetermined. The sample was peripheral blood. CDR3 region: CASSFGANTEAFF. CDR3 sequence (DNA): TGTGCCAGCAGCTTCGGTGCGAACACTGAAGCTTTCTTT.